Following are 18 T cell receptor beta chains from one sample sequenced in a study of cytomegalovirus exposure and HLA in healthy donors. The PCR was carried out with 60 Vbeta primers and 13 Jbeta primers. The table came from immunoSEQ multiplex PCR; TCRdb's copy has only in-frame clones and leaves some out. The table records more than 85,000 clones, 81% of them present only once. The sequencing sample was made of PBMCs. Receptor source: a woman in her twenties or thirties in good health and CMV-seronegative.

This clone was detected only once. The chain combines TRBV5-1 with TRBJ1-4, with 7 positions matching TRBD1. Germline CDR1 reads SGHRS; CDR2 reads YFSETQ. J lost 4 bases, V lost 4 bases, and 7 bases had no gene match. The CDR3 totals 15 residues. CDR3 DNA: TGCGCCAGCAGCACGGGACAGCTCTATAATGAAAAACTGTTTTTT. It translates to CASSTGQLYNEKLFF.

V gene TRBV10-1 combines with J gene TRBJ2-7, with 9 bases aligning to TRBD2. Trimming at V came to 8 bases and at J to 4 bases, leaving 6 bases not matched to a gene. This CDR3 has 13 residues. Germline V gives CDR1 WNHNN, CDR2 SYGVQD (reference sequence). CDR3 coding DNA: TGCGCCAGCGGACTAGCGTCTTGTTACGAGCAGTACTTC. Encoded protein: CASGLASCYEQYF.

On this clone: Compared with germline, one end of the junction differs, possibly owing to a read error. This sequence joins TRBV7-9 and TRBJ2-2; D is unclear. The CDR3 is 15 residues long. From germline, CDR1 is SEHNR and CDR2 FQNEAQ (reference sequence). The CDR3 bases are TGTTCCAGCAGCTTCTTCGACGGGTTAACCGGGGAGCTGTTTTTT. Translating it yields CSSSFFDGLTGELFF.

The genes are TRBV29-1 and TRBJ2-7; 11 nucleotides align to TRBD1. The V gene's germline CDR1 is SQVTM and CDR2 ANQGSEA. The CDR3 covers 13 residues. Trimming cost V 6 bases and J 4 bases; bases outside gene matches: 5. The CDR3 is CSVPGQGVYEQYF. The CDR3 bases are TGCAGCGTCCCGGGACAGGGGGTATACGAGCAGTACTTC.

The genes are TRBV4-3 and TRBJ2-1; no definite D call. V lost 2 bases to trimming and J lost 8 bases, with 4 bases between them. Germline V gene sequence: CDR1 LGHNA, CDR2 YSLEER. This CDR3 contains 11 residues. CDR3 residues: CASSQRDEQFF. CDR3 in DNA: TGCGCCAGCAGCCAACGGGATGAGCAGTTCTTC.

The rearrangement joins TRBV2 to TRBJ2-2, with 15 bases fitting TRBD2. From germline, CDR1 is SNHLY and CDR2 FYNNEI. This CDR3 spans 19 amino acids. V lost 5 bases and J lost 3; bases outside the gene matches: 10. CDR3 sequence: CASSSPGLAGGRHTGELFF. In DNA, the CDR3 is TGTGCCAGCAGTTCCCCCGGACTAGCGGGAGGGAGGCACACCGGGGAGCTGTTTTTT.

The chain employs TRBV27 and TRBJ2-1; 9 nucleotides match TRBD1. J lost 7 bases, V lost 4 bases, and 5 bases had no gene match. The CDR3 is 14 amino acids. CDR1 MNHEY and CDR2 SMNVEV come from the germline V gene (reference sequence). The CDR3: CASSYRGQGNEQFF. The DNA of the CDR3 is TGTGCCAGCAGTTACAGGGGGCAGGGGAATGAGCAGTTCTTC.

V gene TRBV29-1 combines with J gene TRBJ1-1; possible D gene TRBD1, 5 bases. The CDR3 is 13 residues long. Germline lookup yields CDR1 SQVTM and CDR2 ANQGSEA. V lost 3 bases, J lost 3 bases, and 11 bases lay in between. In DNA, the CDR3 is TGCAGCGTTGAGACAGATAGATACACTGAAGCTTTCTTT. It yields the protein CSVETDRYTEAFF.

The CDR3 loop reads CASSSSGSYEQYF. CDR3 DNA sequence: TGTGCCAGCAGCTCTAGCGGGAGTTACGAGCAGTACTTC. The chain employs TRBV7-9 and TRBJ2-7, with 10 bases lining up with TRBD2. V trimming: 4 bases; J trimming: 4 bases; junction bases outside the gene matches: 1. The CDR3 extends over 13 amino acids. The V gene's germline CDR1 is SEHNR and CDR2 FQNEAQ (reference sequence). The whole variable domain, remainder taken from reference TRBV7-9 and TRBJ2-7, is DTGVSQNPRHKITKRGQNVTFRCDPISEHNRLYWYRQTLGQGPEFLTYFQNEAQLEKSRLLSDRFSAERPKGSFSTLEIQRTEQGDSAMYLCASSSSGSYEQYFGPGTRLTVT.

The chain joins TRBV29-1 to TRBJ2-7; maybe TRBD1 (5 bases). Germline loops: CDR1 SQVTM, CDR2 ANQGSEA. V lost 2 bases and J lost 0, with 14 bases in between. CDR3 size: 15 residues. The CDR3 DNA reads TGCAGCGTTGAAAGTTTGGGGCAGAACTCCTACGAGCAGTACTTC. This translates into CSVESLGQNSYEQYF.

The rearrangement uses TRBV7-2 and TRBJ2-5, with D uncertain. CDR1 and CDR2 from the germline V gene are SGHTA and FQGNSA. This CDR3 contains 14 residues. The CDR3 sequence is CATSLPGYQETQYF. CDR3 bases: TGTGCGACCTCACTACCCGGTTACCAAGAGACCCAGTACTTC.

V and J are TRBV19 and TRBJ2-3, with 7 bases matching TRBD2. V trimming: 5 bases; J trimming: 0 bases; junction bases outside the gene matches: 5. Germline-derived CDR1 and CDR2 are LNHDA and SQIVND (reference sequence). CDR3 length equals 15 residues. The CDR3 DNA follows: TGTGCCAGTAGTCTTGAGGGAGGGAGCACAGATACGCAGTATTTT. Amino acid sequence: CASSLEGGSTDTQYF.

The chain carries TRBV6-6 and TRBJ2-7; TRBD1 aligns across 11 bases. After removal of 7 bases from V and 4 bases from J, the junction contained 9 bases not matched to a gene. The CDR3 length is 15 residues. The germline gives CDR1 MNHNY, CDR2 SVGAGI (reference sequence). For the CDR3, the DNA is TGTGCCAGCACCCTCGGGACAGGGGGATCGTACGAGCAGTACTTC. Translating gives CASTLGTGGSYEQYF.

The chain couples TRBV10-3 to TRBJ2-3; D possibly corresponds to TRBD1 (6 bases). V lost 6 bases and J 3 bases, leaving 13 bases between the germline ends. The length of the CDR3 is 14 residues. CDR1 and CDR2 from the germline V gene are ENHRY and SYGVKD. Written as DNA, the CDR3 is TGTGCCATCAGATGGGACACCGAAACAGATACGCAGTATTTT. Translated, it gives CAIRWDTETDTQYF.

This clone was seen a few times. The V gene is TRBV28, the J gene TRBJ1-2, with D perhaps matching TRBD1 (6 bases). Germline-derived CDR1 and CDR2 are MDHEN and SYDVKM. V lost 6 bases to trimming and J lost 6 bases, with 20 bases between them. This CDR3 contains 15 residues. CDR3 DNA sequence: TGTGCCAGCAGCTCGGAGGGGGGGCGCCGGGATGGCTACACCTTC. Translating gives CASSSEGGRRDGYTF.

The V call is TRBV7-9, the J call TRBJ2-7, with TRBD2 as a possible D gene (5 bases). Between the trimmed V and J ends, which lost 4 bases and 0 bases, there was a span of 25 bases. The CDR3 loop spans 19 amino acids. The germline V gene encodes CDR1 SEHNR and CDR2 FQNEAQ (reference sequence). The CDR3 loop reads CASSSRGSQPNPGSYEQYF. The CDR3 nucleotides read TGTGCCAGCAGCTCGAGAGGGTCACAGCCGAACCCTGGCTCCTACGAGCAGTACTTC.

V is TRBV7-3 and J is TRBJ2-3; 13 nucleotides agree with TRBD2. Germline CDR1 SGHTA, CDR2 FQGTGA. The CDR3 consists of 16 residues. V lost 5 bases, J lost 2 bases, and 4 bases stayed unmatched. The CDR3 nucleotides read TGTGCCAGCAGCCCAGGGACTAGCGGGATCACAGATACGCAGTATTTT. Its translation: CASSPGTSGITDTQYF.

The CDR3 loop reads CASSYSGSSYNEQFF. The CDR3 DNA sequence: TGCGCCAGCAGTTATAGCGGGAGCTCCTACAATGAGCAGTTCTTC. The chain employs TRBV5-1 and TRBJ2-1; 9 nucleotides match TRBD2. There are 15 residues in the CDR3. V dropped 5 bases and J dropped 0; count of bases not matched to a gene: 3. Germline V gene data show CDR1 as SGHRS and CDR2 as YFSETQ.